This TCR beta chain appears in the sequencing data of a study of blood T cell repertoires in COVID-19. Overall study context: Acute and convalescent COVID-19 samples came from the United States, Italy and Spain.

This table comes from immunoSEQ multiplex PCR, and its TCRdb copy is limited to in-frame clones, with some not included. The data hold around 200,000 clones, with roughly 80% observed a single time. V trimming: 2 bases; J trimming: 3 bases; junction bases outside the gene matches: 3. The CDR3 runs to 15 residues. The V gene's germline CDR1 is SGHDT and CDR2 YYEEEE. This sequence originates from a middle-aged woman with acute or convalescent COVID-19. What was sequenced was peripheral blood. This rearrangement joins TRBV5-6 to TRBJ2-3, with TRBD2 identical over 10 bases. The CDR3 is CASSLSGGGTDTQYF. The CDR3 nucleotides read TGTGCCAGCAGCTTAAGCGGGGGGGGAACAGATACGCAGTATTTT.